This entry concerns a single TCR beta chain. Its antigen is currently unknown. The protocol was immunoSEQ multiplex PCR, while the TCRdb copy is restricted to in-frame clones and leaves out a portion. The sample shows 90,000 to 100,000 clones, around 88% of them seen only once. This sample was taken from a study of T cell responses to AZD1222 COVID-19 vaccine. Study-wide findings and caveats: Mostly white British, mostly female donors; authors suggested clonal diversity may be underestimated. All repertoire sampling was performed exclusively after the peak T cell response.

Germline values: CDR1 SEHNR, CDR2 FQNEAQ (reference sequence). The junction had 5 bases not matched to a gene; V was cut back by 5 bases and J by 4 bases. The CDR3 is made up of 14 amino acids. V and J are TRBV7-9 and TRBJ1-2, with TRBD1 matching over 9 bases. The sequence derives from an adult in good health. Sequencing used peripheral blood, obtained on day 0 of AZD1222 vaccination. CDR3 residues: CASSVQGAFYGYTF. The CDR3 DNA follows: TGTGCCAGCAGCGTACAGGGGGCCTTCTATGGCTACACCTTC. The full variable domain, with the rest looked up from reference TRBV7-9 and TRBJ1-2, is DTGVSQNPRHKITKRGQNVTFRCDPISEHNRLYWYRQTLGQGPEFLTYFQNEAQLEKSRLLSDRFSAERPKGSFSTLEIQRTEQGDSAMYLCASSVQGAFYGYTFGSGTRLTVV.